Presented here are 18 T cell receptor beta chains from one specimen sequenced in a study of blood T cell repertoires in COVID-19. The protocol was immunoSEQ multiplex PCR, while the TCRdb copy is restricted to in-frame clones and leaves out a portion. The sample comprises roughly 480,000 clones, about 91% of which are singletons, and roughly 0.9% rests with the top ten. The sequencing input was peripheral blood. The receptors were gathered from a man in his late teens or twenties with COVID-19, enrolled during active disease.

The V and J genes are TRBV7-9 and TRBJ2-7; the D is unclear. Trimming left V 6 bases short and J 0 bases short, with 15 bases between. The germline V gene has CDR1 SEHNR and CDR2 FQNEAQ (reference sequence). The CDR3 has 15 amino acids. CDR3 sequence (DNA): TGTGCCAGCAGTCCACCTTTGGGCCCCTCCTACGAGCAGTACTTC. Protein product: CASSPPLGPSYEQYF.

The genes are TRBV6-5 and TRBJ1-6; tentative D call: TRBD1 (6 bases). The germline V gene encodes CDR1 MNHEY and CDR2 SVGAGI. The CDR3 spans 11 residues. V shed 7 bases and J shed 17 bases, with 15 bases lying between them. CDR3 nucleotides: TGTGCCAGCATGGCGGCGGACAGATTCCACTTT. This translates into CASMAADRFHF.

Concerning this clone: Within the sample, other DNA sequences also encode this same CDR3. Written as DNA, the CDR3 is TGTGCCAGCAGCTTGGTGACAGGGGGGGGAGAGACCCAGTACTTC. This sequence encodes CASSLVTGGGETQYF. The rearrangement joins TRBV5-5 to TRBJ2-5, with 9 bases fitting TRBD1. The V and J ends lost 0 bases and 4 bases, in that order; junction bases with no gene match: 4. Germline values: CDR1 SGHKS, CDR2 YYEKEE (reference sequence). The CDR3 extends over 15 amino acids.

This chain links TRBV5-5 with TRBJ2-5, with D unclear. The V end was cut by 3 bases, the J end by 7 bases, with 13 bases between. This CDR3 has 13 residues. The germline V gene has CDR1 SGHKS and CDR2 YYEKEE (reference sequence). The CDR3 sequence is CASSSVTGGTQYF. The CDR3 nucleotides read TGTGCCAGCAGCTCTGTCACCGGCGGGACCCAGTACTTC.

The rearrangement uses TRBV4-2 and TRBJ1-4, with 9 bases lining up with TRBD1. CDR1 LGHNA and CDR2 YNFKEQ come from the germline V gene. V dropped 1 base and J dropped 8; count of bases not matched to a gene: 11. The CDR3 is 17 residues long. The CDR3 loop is CASSQVLPGQGEEKLFF. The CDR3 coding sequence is TGTGCCAGCAGCCAAGTCCTCCCGGGACAGGGAGAGGAAAAACTGTTTTTT.

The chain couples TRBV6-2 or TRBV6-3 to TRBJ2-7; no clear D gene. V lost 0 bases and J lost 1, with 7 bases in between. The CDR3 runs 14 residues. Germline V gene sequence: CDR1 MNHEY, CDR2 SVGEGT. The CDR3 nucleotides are TGTGCCAGCAGTTACTCGATAGCTTCCTACGAGCAGTACTTC. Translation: CASSYSIASYEQYF.

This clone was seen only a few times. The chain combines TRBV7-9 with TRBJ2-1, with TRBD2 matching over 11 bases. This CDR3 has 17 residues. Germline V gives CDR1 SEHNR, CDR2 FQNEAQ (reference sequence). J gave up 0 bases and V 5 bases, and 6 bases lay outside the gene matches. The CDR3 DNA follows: TGTGCCAGCAGCCCCCTGACTAGCGGGGACTCCTACAATGAGCAGTTCTTC. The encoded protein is CASSPLTSGDSYNEQFF.

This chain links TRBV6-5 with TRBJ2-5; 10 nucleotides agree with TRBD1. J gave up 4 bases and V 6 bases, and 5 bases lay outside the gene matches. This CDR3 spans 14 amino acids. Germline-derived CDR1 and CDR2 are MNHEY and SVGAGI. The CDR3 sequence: CASRKGQGVETQYF. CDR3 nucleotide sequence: TGTGCCAGCAGGAAAGGACAGGGGGTAGAGACCCAGTACTTC.

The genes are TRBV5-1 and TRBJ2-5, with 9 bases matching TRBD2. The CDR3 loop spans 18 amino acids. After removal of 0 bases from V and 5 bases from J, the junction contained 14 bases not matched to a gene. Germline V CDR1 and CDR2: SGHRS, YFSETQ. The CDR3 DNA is TGCGCCAGCAGCTTGGGGCCCCTAGCGGGAAGCCTGTCGGAGACCCAGTACTTC. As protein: CASSLGPLAGSLSETQYF.

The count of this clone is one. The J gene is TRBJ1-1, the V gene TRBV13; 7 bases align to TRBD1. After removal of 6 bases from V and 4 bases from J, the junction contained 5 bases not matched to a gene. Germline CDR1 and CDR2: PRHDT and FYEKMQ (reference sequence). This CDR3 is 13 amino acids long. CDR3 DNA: TGTGCCAGCAGGTGGGCAGGGGGCACTGAAGCTTTCTTT. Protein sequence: CASRWAGGTEAFF.

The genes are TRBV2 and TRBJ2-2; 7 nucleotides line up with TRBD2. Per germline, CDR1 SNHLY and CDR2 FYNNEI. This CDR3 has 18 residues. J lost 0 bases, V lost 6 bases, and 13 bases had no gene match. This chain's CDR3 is CASRSQRGGSPNTGELFF. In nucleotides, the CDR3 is TGTGCCAGCAGGAGCCAGAGGGGCGGGAGCCCGAACACCGGGGAGCTGTTTTTT.

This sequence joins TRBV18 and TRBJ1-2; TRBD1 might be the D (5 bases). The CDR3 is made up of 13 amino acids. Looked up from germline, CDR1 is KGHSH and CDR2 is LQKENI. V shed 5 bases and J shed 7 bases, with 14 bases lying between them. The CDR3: CASSGAVRSGYTF. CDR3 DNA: TGTGCCAGCTCAGGGGCCGTTCGGTCTGGCTACACCTTC.

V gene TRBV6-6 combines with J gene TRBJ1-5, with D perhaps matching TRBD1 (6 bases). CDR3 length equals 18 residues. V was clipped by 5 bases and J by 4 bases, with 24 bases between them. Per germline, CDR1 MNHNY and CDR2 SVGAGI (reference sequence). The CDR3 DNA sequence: TGTGCCAGCAGTCGAACGTGGGGGCAGGACCTAAATAATCAGCCCCAGCATTTT. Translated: CASSRTWGQDLNNQPQHF.

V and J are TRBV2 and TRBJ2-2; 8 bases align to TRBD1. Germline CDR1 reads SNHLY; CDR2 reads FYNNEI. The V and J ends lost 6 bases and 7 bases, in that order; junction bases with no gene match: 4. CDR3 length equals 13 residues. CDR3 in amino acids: CASRGQGGGELFF. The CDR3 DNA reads TGTGCCAGCAGAGGACAGGGTGGCGGGGAGCTGTTTTTT. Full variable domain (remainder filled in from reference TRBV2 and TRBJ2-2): EPEVTQTPSHQVTQMGQEVILRCVPISNHLYFYWYRQILGQKVEFLVSFYNNEISEKSEIFDDQFSVERPDGSNFTLKIRSTKLEDSAMYFCASRGQGGGELFFGEGSRLTVL.

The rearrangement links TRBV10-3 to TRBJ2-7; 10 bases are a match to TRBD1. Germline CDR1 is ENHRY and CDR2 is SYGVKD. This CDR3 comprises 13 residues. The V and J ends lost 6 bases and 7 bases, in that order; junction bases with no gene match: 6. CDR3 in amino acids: CAIRDRGLREQYF. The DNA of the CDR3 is TGTGCCATCAGGGACAGGGGGTTGAGGGAGCAGTACTTC.

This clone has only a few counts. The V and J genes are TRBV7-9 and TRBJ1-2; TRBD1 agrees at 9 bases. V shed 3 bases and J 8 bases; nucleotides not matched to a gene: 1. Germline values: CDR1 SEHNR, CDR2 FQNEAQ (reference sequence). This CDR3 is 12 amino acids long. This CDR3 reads CASSLGQGGYTF. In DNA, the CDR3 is TGTGCCAGCAGCTTGGGACAGGGAGGCTACACCTTC.

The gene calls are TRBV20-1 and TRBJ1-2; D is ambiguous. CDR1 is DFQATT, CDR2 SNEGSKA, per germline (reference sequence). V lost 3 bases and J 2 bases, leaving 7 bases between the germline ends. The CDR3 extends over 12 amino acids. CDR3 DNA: TGCAGTGCTAGTCAGGTGAACTATGGCTACACCTTC. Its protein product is CSASQVNYGYTF.

CDR3 sequence reads: CATDPEMSSYNEQFF. In nucleotides, the CDR3 is TGTGCCACCGACCCGGAGATGAGCTCCTACAATGAGCAGTTCTTC. This chain connects TRBV27 to TRBJ2-1; D is ambiguous. Trimming removed 10 bases from V and 0 bases from J, with 16 bases in between. CDR3 length: 15 residues. Germline assignment: CDR1 MNHEY and CDR2 SMNVEV (reference sequence).